This T cell receptor beta chain was obtained from a study of blood T cell repertoires in COVID-19. Across the whole study: Sources were T cells, B-cell-depleted T cells, or PBMCs; the material itself was cDNA or gDNA.

This clone was counted a single time. This CDR3 spans 15 amino acids. The germline V gene has CDR1 MNHEY and CDR2 SVGAGI. With V trimmed by 6 bases and J by 6 bases, 10 bases remained unmatched. Measured with immunoSEQ multiplex PCR; TCRdb has only the in-frame clones, and not every one. The sample shows about 38,000 clones, around 87% of them seen only once. This chain uses TRBV6-5 with TRBJ1-5, with 8 bases that match TRBD1. The sequence derives from a man aged 55 to 70 with active or convalescent COVID-19. The sequencing sample was made of peripheral blood. CDR3 in amino acids: CASRPQGAAGQPQHF. As DNA, the CDR3 is TGTGCCAGCAGGCCCCAGGGGGCCGCGGGTCAGCCCCAGCATTTT.